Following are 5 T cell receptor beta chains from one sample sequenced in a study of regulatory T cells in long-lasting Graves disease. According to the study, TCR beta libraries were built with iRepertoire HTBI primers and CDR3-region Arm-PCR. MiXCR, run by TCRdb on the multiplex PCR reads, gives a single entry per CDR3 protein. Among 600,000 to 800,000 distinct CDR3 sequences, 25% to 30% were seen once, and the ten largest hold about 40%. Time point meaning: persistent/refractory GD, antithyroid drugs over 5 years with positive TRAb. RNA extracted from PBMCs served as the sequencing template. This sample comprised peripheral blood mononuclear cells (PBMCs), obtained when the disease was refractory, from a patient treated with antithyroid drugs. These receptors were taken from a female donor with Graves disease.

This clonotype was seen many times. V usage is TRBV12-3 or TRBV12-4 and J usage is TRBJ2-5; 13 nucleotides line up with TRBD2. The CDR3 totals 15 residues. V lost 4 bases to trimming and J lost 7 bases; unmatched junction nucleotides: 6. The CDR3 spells CASSWTSGRGGTQYF. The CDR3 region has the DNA TGTGCCAGCAGTTGGACTAGCGGGAGAGGGGGGACCCAGTACTTC.

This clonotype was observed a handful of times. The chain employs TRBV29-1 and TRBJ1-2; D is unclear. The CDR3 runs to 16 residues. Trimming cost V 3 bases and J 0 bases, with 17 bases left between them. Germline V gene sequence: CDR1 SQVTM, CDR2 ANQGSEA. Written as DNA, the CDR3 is TGCAGCGTTGATTCGCTCTCGTCAGGAGCTAACTATGGCTACACCTTC. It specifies CSVDSLSSGANYGYTF.

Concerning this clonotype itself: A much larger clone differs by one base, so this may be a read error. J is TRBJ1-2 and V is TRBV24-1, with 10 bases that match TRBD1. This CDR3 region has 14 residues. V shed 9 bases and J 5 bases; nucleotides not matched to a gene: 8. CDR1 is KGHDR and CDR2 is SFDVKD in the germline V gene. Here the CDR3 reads CATRCGGQGYGYTF. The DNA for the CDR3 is TGTGCCACCCGCTGCGGGGGACAGGGGTATGGCTACACCTTC.

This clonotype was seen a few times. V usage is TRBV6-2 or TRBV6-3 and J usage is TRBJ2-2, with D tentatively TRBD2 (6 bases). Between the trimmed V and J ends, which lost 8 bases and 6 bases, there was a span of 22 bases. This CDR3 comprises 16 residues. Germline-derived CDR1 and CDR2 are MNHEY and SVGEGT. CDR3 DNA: TGTGCCAGCTCCACACCCCGCGGGGAGAGTCCCGGGGAGCTGTTTTTT. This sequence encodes CASSTPRGESPGELFF.

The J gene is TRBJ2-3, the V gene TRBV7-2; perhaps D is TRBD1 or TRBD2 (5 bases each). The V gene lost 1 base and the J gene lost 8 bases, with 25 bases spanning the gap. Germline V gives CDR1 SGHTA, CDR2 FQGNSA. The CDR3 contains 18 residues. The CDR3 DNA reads TGTGCCAGCAGCTTAGTTAGGGGACGTGTTCCTTTCAGTGGTACGCAGTATTTT. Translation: CASSLVRGRVPFSGTQYF.